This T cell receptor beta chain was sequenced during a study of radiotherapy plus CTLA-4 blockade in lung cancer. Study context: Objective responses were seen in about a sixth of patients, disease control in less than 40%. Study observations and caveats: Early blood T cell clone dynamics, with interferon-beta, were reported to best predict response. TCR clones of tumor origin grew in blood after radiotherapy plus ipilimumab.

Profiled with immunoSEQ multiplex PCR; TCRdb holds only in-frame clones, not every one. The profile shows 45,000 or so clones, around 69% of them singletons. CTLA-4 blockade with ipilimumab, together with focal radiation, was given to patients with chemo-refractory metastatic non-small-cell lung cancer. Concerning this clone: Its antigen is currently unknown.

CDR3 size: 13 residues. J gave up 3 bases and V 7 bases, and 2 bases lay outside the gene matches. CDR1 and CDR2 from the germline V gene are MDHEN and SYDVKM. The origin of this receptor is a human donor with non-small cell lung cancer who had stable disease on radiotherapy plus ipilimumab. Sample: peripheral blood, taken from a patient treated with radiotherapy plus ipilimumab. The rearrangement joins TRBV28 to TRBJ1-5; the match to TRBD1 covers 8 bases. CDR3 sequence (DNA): TGTGCCAGCACACAGGGGGTCAATCAGCCCCAGCATTTT. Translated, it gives CASTQGVNQPQHF.